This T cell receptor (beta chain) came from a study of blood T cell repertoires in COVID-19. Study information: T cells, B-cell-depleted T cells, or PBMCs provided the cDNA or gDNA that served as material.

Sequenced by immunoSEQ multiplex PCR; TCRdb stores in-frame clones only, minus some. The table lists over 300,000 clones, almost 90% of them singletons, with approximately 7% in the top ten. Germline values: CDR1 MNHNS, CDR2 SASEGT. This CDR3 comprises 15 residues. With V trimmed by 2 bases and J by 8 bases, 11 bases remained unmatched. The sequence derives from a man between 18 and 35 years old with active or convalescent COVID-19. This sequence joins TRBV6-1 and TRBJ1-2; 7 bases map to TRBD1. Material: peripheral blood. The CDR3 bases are TGTGCCAGCAGTGAAAGGGGGTCAGGGGGAATGGGCTACACCTTC. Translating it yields CASSERGSGGMGYTF.